What follows describes a single T cell receptor (beta chain). Its cognate antigen is unknown. CD8 memory fractions consisted of CD45RO+ and CCR7-negative CD45RA+ TemRA cells together. At the deep level, the assay was run. Measured with immunoSEQ multiplex PCR; TCRdb has only the in-frame clones, and not every one. The sample carries roughly 400,000 clones, about 96% recorded once. These data are taken from a study of shared clonotypes between healthy human individuals. Background on the study: Each donor's CD4 naive and CD4 memory cells filled three plates apiece, CD8 naive two, and CD8 memory one.

Points from the study as a whole: Approximately 4.6% of naive CD4 clonotypes were shared across a few donors.

The TCR comes from a man aged 25 to 40 in good health. Sample: memory CD8+ T cells sorted from blood. Subset here: CD45RO+ cells pooled with CCR7-negative TemRA cells.

CDR3 sequence (DNA): TGTGCCTGGAGCCGTAGTAGGGGGTTCCCCGGGGCCAACGTCCTGACTTTC. Translating it yields CAWSRSRGFPGANVLTF. The chain joins TRBV30 to TRBJ2-6; weak D call: TRBD1 (6 bases). Germline CDR1 and CDR2: GTSNPN and SVGIG (reference sequence). The CDR3 runs 17 residues. V lost 3 bases to trimming and J lost 4 bases, with 19 bases between them. Looking up the rest from reference TRBV30 and TRBJ2-6 gives the full variable domain: SQTIHQWPATLVQPVGSPLSLECTVEGTSNPNLYWYRQAAGRGLQLLFYSVGIGQISSEVPQNLSASRPQDRQFILSSKKLLLSDSGFYLCAWSRSRGFPGANVLTFGAGSRLTVL.